Sequencing of this TCR beta chain was carried out in a study of T cells in localized non-small cell lung cancer. Clones were read by immunoSEQ multiplex PCR, and TCRdb kept only the in-frame ones, dropping some. The profile covers around 15,000 clones, with nearly 90% appearing a single time and 1.2% taken by the ten largest. In its sample, this clone was seen a few times. Antigen specificity is unknown. Losses at the gene ends were 5 bases for V and 2 bases for J; bases not matched to a gene: 7. The V gene's germline CDR1 is SGHTA and CDR2 FQGNSA. There are 15 residues in the CDR3. Notes on the study in general: Among the top 100 tumor clones, a median about 52 appeared in adjacent lung. The highest T cell clonality was in uninvolved adjacent lung, above tumor.

V is TRBV7-2 and J is TRBJ1-1; 8 bases line up with TRBD1. This TCR came from a woman aged 35 to 70 with stage III lung adenocarcinoma. The sample consisted of peripheral blood mononuclear cells, taken before any cancer treatment. The CDR3 region is CASSPRTGPNTEAFF. DNA for the CDR3: TGTGCCAGCAGCCCGCGGACAGGGCCCAACACTGAAGCTTTCTTT.